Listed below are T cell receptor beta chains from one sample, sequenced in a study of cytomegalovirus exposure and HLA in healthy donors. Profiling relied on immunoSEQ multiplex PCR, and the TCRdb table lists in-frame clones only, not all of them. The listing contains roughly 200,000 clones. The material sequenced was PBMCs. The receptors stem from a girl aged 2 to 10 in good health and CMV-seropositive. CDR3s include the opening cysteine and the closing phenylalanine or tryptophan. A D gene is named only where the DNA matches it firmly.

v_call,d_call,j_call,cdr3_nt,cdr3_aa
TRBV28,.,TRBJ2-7,TGTGCCAGCAGCCACTCCCGGACTTACTCCTACGAGCAGTACTTC,CASSHSRTYSYEQYF
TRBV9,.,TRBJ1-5,TGTGCCAGCAGTACGGGTCACTTCAATCAGCCCCAGCATTTT,CASSTGHFNQPQHF
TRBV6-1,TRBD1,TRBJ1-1,TGTGCCAGCAGTGTCCTCCGGGACAGGCATGTGGGGGTTCTAAACACTGAAGCTTTCTTT,CASSVLRDRHVGVLNTEAFF
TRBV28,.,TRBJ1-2,TGTGCCAGCAGTTTAACCCCTTCGACGGGCTATGGCTACACCTTC,CASSLTPSTGYGYTF
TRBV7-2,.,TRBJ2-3,TGTGCCAGCAGCTTAGCTCCAGATGGGGGGAACACAGATACGCAGTATTTT,CASSLAPDGGNTDTQYF
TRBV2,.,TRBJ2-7,TGTGCCAGCAGTTTAGCGGTACAGCCCGGTTCATACGAGCAGTACTTC,CASSLAVQPGSYEQYF
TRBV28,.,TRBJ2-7,TGTGCCAGCAGTCTGGGGGGTTCCTCCGCCTACGAGCAGTACTTC,CASSLGGSSAYEQYF
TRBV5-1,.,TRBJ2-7,TGCGCCAGCAGTAGGGGTCTAGCCTACGAGCAGTACTTC,CASSRGLAYEQYF
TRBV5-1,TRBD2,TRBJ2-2,TGCGCCAGCAGCTTGGAACCTAGCGGGAGCGGCTCCGGGGAGCTGTTTTTT,CASSLEPSGSGSGELFF
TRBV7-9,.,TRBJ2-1,TGTGCCAGCAGCCCTCAGGTCGTCCTAGGGGTCCATGAGCAGTTCTTC,CASSPQVVLGVHEQFF
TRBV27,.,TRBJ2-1,TGTGCCAGCAGTTCAGCAGGACTTGGGTCCTACAATGAGCAGTTCTTC,CASSSAGLGSYNEQFF
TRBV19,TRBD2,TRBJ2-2,TGTGCCAGTAGTACCCCCCTCAGCGGGGCGAACACCGGGGAGCTGTTTTTT,CASSTPLSGANTGELFF
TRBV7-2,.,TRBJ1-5,TGTGCCAGCCAAGCGGGGGACTCGAATCAGCCCCAGCATTTT,CASQAGDSNQPQHF
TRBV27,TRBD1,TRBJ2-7,TGTGCCAGCAGTTTGTCGGGACAGGGTCCCAACGAGCAGTACTTC,CASSLSGQGPNEQYF